The 13 T cell receptor beta chains below come from one sample, sequenced in a study of blood T cell repertoires in COVID-19. This table comes from immunoSEQ multiplex PCR, and its TCRdb copy is limited to in-frame clones, with some not included. The data contain 100,000 or so clones, about 77% of them seen just once; the ten biggest clones take up about 12%. Sequenced: peripheral blood. The receptors stem from a woman in her 70s with acute or convalescent COVID-19.

The rearrangement joins TRBV28 to TRBJ1-2; the D gene is possibly TRBD1 (6 bases). Trimming shortened V by 3 bases and J by 4 bases, and 18 bases separated the two germline ends. This CDR3 has 16 residues. CDR1 is MDHEN, CDR2 SYDVKM, per germline. Written as DNA, the CDR3 is TGTGCCAGCAGTTTCCCACTTGGTCAGGGGAGCTATGGCTACACCTTC. Its translation is CASSFPLGQGSYGYTF.

The genes are TRBV3-1 (or the pseudogene TRBV3-2) and TRBJ1-1, with a weak D call TRBD1 (5 bases). V was pared by 4 bases and J by 3 bases, with 9 bases between. Germline CDR1 LGHDT, CDR2 YNNKEL (reference sequence). The CDR3 loop spans 13 amino acids. CDR3 DNA: TGTGCCAGCAGCCTCTCGGGGGACACTGAAGCTTTCTTT. Protein product: CASSLSGDTEAFF.

The chain employs TRBV7-3 and TRBJ2-5; 9 nucleotides agree with TRBD2. Trimming cost V 5 bases and J 5 bases; bases outside gene matches: 9. This CDR3 region has 15 residues. Germline CDR1 and CDR2: SGHTA and FQGTGA. This chain's CDR3 is CASSALAGLGETQYF. The DNA of the CDR3 is TGTGCCAGCAGCGCACTAGCGGGCCTGGGGGAGACCCAGTACTTC.

The CDR3 sequence is CASSELAGINIQYF. In nucleotides, the CDR3 is TGTGCCAGCAGTGAACTAGCGGGGATAAACATTCAGTACTTC. This chain joins TRBV2 and TRBJ2-4, with TRBD2 matching over 9 bases. The CDR3 extends over 14 amino acids. The junction had 2 bases not matched to a gene; V was cut back by 2 bases and J by 6 bases. Germline CDR1 SNHLY, CDR2 FYNNEI.

The V gene is TRBV7-3, the J gene TRBJ2-1; TRBD2 matches 10 bases. This CDR3 is 19 amino acids long. Unmatched junction bases numbered 12, after V lost 0 bases and J lost 4 bases. Per the germline V gene, CDR1 is SGHTA and CDR2 is FQGTGA. The CDR3 DNA is TGTGCCAGCAGCTTAACGTGGCCTAGCGGGAGACTTTCGTACAATGAGCAGTTCTTC. It is translated as CASSLTWPSGRLSYNEQFF.

This clone has a single count. The chain recombines TRBV10-1 with TRBJ2-2; D possibly corresponds to TRBD2 (6 bases). V was cut by 6 bases and J by 4 bases, with 9 bases left in between. The CDR3 loop spans 13 amino acids. The germline V gene has CDR1 WNHNN and CDR2 SYGVQD (reference sequence). This chain's CDR3 is CASSRTTTGELFF. Written as DNA, the CDR3 is TGCGCCAGCAGCAGGACTACCACCGGGGAGCTGTTTTTT.

The CDR3 bases are TGTGCCAGTAGTATATGGGACAGGAACACTGAAGCTTTCTTT. This codes for CASSIWDRNTEAFF. The chain joins TRBV19 to TRBJ1-1; 7 bases fit TRBD1. Germline V gives CDR1 LNHDA, CDR2 SQIVND (reference sequence). J lost 1 base, V lost 2 bases, and 1 base had no gene match. The CDR3 loop spans 14 amino acids.

J is TRBJ1-2 and V is TRBV5-4; the D gene is possibly TRBD1 (5 bases). Germline V gene lookup returns CDR1 SGHNT and CDR2 YYREEE (reference sequence). The V and J ends lost 1 base and 5 bases respectively, with 9 bases between them. The CDR3 totals 13 residues. The CDR3 protein is CASSLSTVYGYTF. The CDR3 DNA reads as TGTGCCAGCAGCTTGTCGACAGTATATGGCTACACCTTC.

The CDR3 loop is CASSFRDNNSPLHF. CDR3 nucleotides: TGTGCCAGCAGCTTCAGGGATAATAATTCACCCCTCCACTTT. The V and J genes are TRBV7-2 and TRBJ1-6; a weak D match, TRBD1 (5 bases). The CDR3 consists of 14 residues. Germline V gene lookup returns CDR1 SGHTA and CDR2 FQGNSA. Trimming shortened V by 3 bases and J by 5 bases, and 8 bases separated the two germline ends.

CDR3 DNA sequence: TGCGCCAGCAGCTTGGGAGCGGAAATCATAAATGAGCAGTTCTTC. Its translation is CASSLGAEIINEQFF. This rearrangement joins TRBV5-1 to TRBJ2-1; tentative D call: TRBD2 (5 bases). V gave up 0 bases and J gave up 7 bases, with 14 bases separating them. The CDR3 has 15 amino acids. Germline loops: CDR1 SGHRS, CDR2 YFSETQ.

This clone was found a few times. V is TRBV15 and J is TRBJ2-5; no reliable D call. Germline CDR1 is LNHNV and CDR2 is YYDKDF (reference sequence). This CDR3 is 12 amino acids long. The V and J ends lost 1 base and 4 bases respectively, with 4 bases between them. CDR3 loop: CATSRVAETQYF. DNA of the CDR3: TGTGCCACCAGCAGAGTAGCAGAGACCCAGTACTTC.

V gene TRBV7-8 combines with J gene TRBJ2-2; TRBD1 matches 10 bases. Trimming at V came to 5 bases and at J to 7 bases, leaving 7 bases not matched to a gene. Germline values: CDR1 SGHVS, CDR2 FQNEAQ. The CDR3 length is 15 residues. The CDR3 region has the DNA TGTGCCAGCAGCATGGGACAGGGGCATGGCGGGGAGCTGTTTTTT. Its protein is CASSMGQGHGGELFF.

V usage is TRBV29-1 and J usage is TRBJ2-1, with 10 positions matching TRBD1. V trimming: 7 bases; J trimming: 4 bases; junction bases outside the gene matches: 4. Germline V gene data show CDR1 as SQVTM and CDR2 as ANQGSEA. The CDR3 contains 13 residues. The CDR3 DNA sequence: TGCAGCGCTACGGGACAGGGGTACAATGAGCAGTTCTTC. Translated, it gives CSATGQGYNEQFF.